This TCR beta chain emerged from a study of cytomegalovirus exposure and HLA in healthy donors (dated by TCRdb to the late 2010s). Notes on the research overall: In an earlier analysis of 587 of the donors, 276 Gb of sequence data and 90 million to 120 million unique TCR beta sequences from 150 million to 200 million T cells were reported. An early release that covered some 630 HLA-typed donors contained approximately 300 gigabases of sequencing data and some 87 million unique TCR sequences. Of the 398 genotyped donors, approximately 82% fell in the genetic ancestry cluster associated with self-reported Caucasian donors. The study aimed to test whether cataloging public T cell receptors could reveal signatures of past pathogen exposure. The T cell repertoires of some 670 subjects were profiled by immunosequencing and related to cytomegalovirus serostatus. Besides the first cohort of about 730 subjects, a separate validation cohort made up of 120 different subjects was used. To predict cytomegalovirus infection status, the study brought together high-throughput TCR immunosequencing, statistical association of individual TCRs with disease status, and machine learning. A later analysis re-examined previously published TCR beta repertoires from more than 550 donors and added high-resolution HLA genotyping to investigate patterns of TCR occurrence. The later analysis used no new phenotypic data to find candidate immune exposures, relying instead on TCR beta sequences and their occurrence across donors. To decide whether each TCR beta V gene segment behaved as functional or pseudogenic, an earlier analysis of several hundred of the donors relied on high-throughput TCR beta sequencing. Donor age, sex, ethnicity and CMV serostatus were compiled together with the repertoire data. Genome-wide SNP genotypes for about 65% of the 666 donors were used in a later genetic analysis, which treated that subset as a discovery cohort. All discovery cohort repertoires had been generated using a single sequencing platform. Both class I and class II loci were covered by HLA typing, at four-digit resolution. Typing coverage differed by locus: A, B, C, DRB1 and DQB1 were typed in roughly 620-630 donors, DQA1 in approximately 520, DPA1 in approximately 610, and DPB1 in just under 490. Roughly 5 DR-DQ haplotypes were handled as single units for association and clustering, since linkage in the cohort was strong. On average, 235,054 unique TCR beta nucleotide sequences were sequenced per donor among several hundred genotyped donors of the cohort, with 15% to 20% of those sequences being non-productive. The study at large found these results: The classifier was reported to diagnose cytomegalovirus status with high specificity and sensitivity in both the original and validation cohorts. The study listed 164 TCR beta chains as associated with cytomegalovirus. The authors suggested that the approach could potentially be generalized to other disease states and immunological phenotypes. An association between a missense DCLRE1C variant and V-gene and J-gene trimming of TCR beta chains was found in a later genetic analysis and replicated in an independent cohort. According to a later analysis, TCR association rates differed among HLA loci, with DRB1 alleles showing the most associated TCRs and HLA-C alleles showing the fewest. In vitro tests confirmed that a few of the cytomegalovirus-associated TCR beta chains recognize cytomegalovirus antigens. In an earlier analysis of more than 450 of the donors, most TCR beta V segments were observed in productive rearrangements about 87% or about 30% of the time, broadly matching IMGT annotations. According to a later analysis, parvovirus B19, influenza, CMV and Epstein-Barr virus appeared linked to several top co-occurrence clusters. A later genetic analysis reported fewer N-insertions in productive TCRs among donors in an Asian-associated ancestry cluster than the roughly 700-donor mean. Compared with equally common non-associated chains, HLA-associated TCR beta chains in a later analysis were more clonally expanded and had lower generation probabilities. Most TCR sequences were seen in very few donors, while some public TCRs were found in many individuals. For the cohort, immune exposure information was limited to CMV serostatus. A later analysis associated 16,951 TCR beta sequences with specific HLA alleles at a false discovery rate of 0.05. Presence/absence analyses assumed roughly uniform sequencing depth across donors, an assumption that may not hold. A further reported finding was that TCR beta sequences accurately predicted the HLA-A and HLA-B alleles for most subjects in the first cohort. According to a later analysis, most CMV-associated TCR beta chains appeared to be HLA-restricted, and the HLA associations seemed to be driven largely by CMV exposure. Only TCR beta chains were sequenced in this cohort, and the absence of alpha or paired-chain data limited detectable features. Linkage disequilibrium might explain the correlated functional status among segregating V segments, but an unknown experimental factor could not be ruled out. Around 16 rarely observed V segments, including chromosome 9 orphons, were excluded from the earlier analysis of 550 to 700 of the donors because counts were too low. Because the 87-base-pair reads could not distinguish some IMGT-functional V segments, including TRBV6-2 and TRBV6-3, those segments were excluded. HLA typing was unavailable for some donors at each locus, so association tests used only the typed subset. The sequencing pipeline was judged likely to have produced a cluster of highly shared sequence variants as a technical artifact. When HLA alleles, especially DR and DQ, strongly co-occurred, attributing TCR associations to individual alleles was difficult.

The CDR3, cysteine through phenylalanine, is 13 amino acids long. Just the 39-base CDR3 DNA is kept, in frame starting at base 1. The germline V gene provides CDR1 MDHEN and CDR2 SYDVKM. The method was the immunoSEQ multiplex PCR assay. A mixture of 60 forward primers for TCR Vbeta segments and 13 reverse primers for TCR Jbeta segments was used in the multiplex PCR. Amplification of the CDR3 region of rearranged TCR beta genes was performed with a multiplex PCR assay on genomic DNA. The Illumina HiSeq System was used to sequence the amplified TCR beta libraries as 87-base-pair reads. In the authors' own workflow: In a later analysis, some 80 million unique TCR beta chains were counted across the approximately 640 repertoires, and around 11 million of these chains were shared by at least two donors. Raw reads were error-corrected and collapsed into unique sequences with a nearest-neighbor algorithm that merged closely related sequences to remove PCR and sequencing errors. To assign V, D and J gene segments, CDR3 sequences were aligned to IMGT reference sequences. For a sequence to be retained, a match of at least six nucleotides was required to both a V gene segment and a J gene segment. Rearrangements were classified as productive when the CDR3 lacked stop codons and remained in frame with V and J, and all other rearrangements were classified as non-productive. Following IMGT convention, CDR3 was defined as the stretch from the second conserved V-encoded cysteine to the conserved J-encoded phenylalanine. The earlier analysis of 500 to 650 of the donors excluded any sequence lacking an unambiguous match to a single V gene segment. In an earlier analysis of approximately 500 of the donors, a V segment was called functional when productive rearrangements were above 56.7%, and segregating when the standard deviation between donors exceeded 5%. A statistical classification framework was developed to diagnose cytomegalovirus status using the catalog of TCR beta chain sequences. V and J gene assignment, in a later analysis, came from comparing TCR nucleotide sequences with IMGT/GENE-DB human TR gene sequences. In a later analysis, CDR3 sequences and most-parsimonious VDJ recombination scenarios were assigned using the TCRdist pipeline. A later analysis defined each TCR beta chain by its CDR3 amino acid sequence plus V-gene family, and excluded reads lacking a unique V-gene family. As a way to deal with suspected cross-contamination and a sequencing artifact, a later analysis dropped 500 to 700 nucleotide sequences that were highly shared and had low generation probability. For each public chain, a later analysis derived a clonal expansion index from normalized ranks of inferred template counts within each repertoire. A later analysis computed generation probabilities with a VDJ recombination model fitted to out-of-frame rearrangements, and checked the results against IGoR. In a later analysis, TCR-TCR, TCR-HLA and TCR-CMV co-occurrence was scored with hypergeometric tests, and a repertoire-size bias correction was applied to TCR pairs. To estimate false discovery rates, a later analysis permuted the HLA or CMV assignments 20 times. In a later analysis, co-occurring TCRs were grouped using DBSCAN, with TCRdist sequence similarity added in when clustering inside HLA-allele-positive subsets. Repertoires with fewer than 30,000 or more than 120,000 public chains, plus five repertoires with anomalous nucleotide sharing, were excluded from co-occurrence clustering. TCRdb obtained this table from immuneACCESS and retained in-frame rearrangements with V and J assigned. These tables miss some clones; where compared with another copy, unresolved V genes account for less than half of the shortfall, and the remainder is unexplained. V and J calls and clone size are given by that table; D and trimming were obtained from the DNA. Recorded for this sample are 120,000 or so clones; roughly 80% of them occurred a single time. The biggest ten clones account for less than 2.5% of the sample.

The cohort comprised fewer than 700 healthy bone marrow donors. At the time of sampling, every cohort member was nominally healthy, though immune exposures that went unrecorded were likely present. The donor tested CMV seronegative, placing the donor among the 350 or so seronegative members of the cohort. A peripheral blood sample was provided by each donor, and peripheral blood mononuclear cells were used for TCR beta sequencing. Genomic DNA extraction from the blood cell samples was performed with the Qiagen DNeasy Blood Extraction Kit. To note about this clone: Its antigen remains undetermined. Relative to the germline gene, one junction end is altered; a read error may explain this.

The rearranged segments are TRBV28 and TRBJ2-6; the central 8 bases match TRBD2. Sequences were obtained from PBMCs. The receptor's source is a man between 25 and 39 years old in good health and CMV-seronegative. The nucleotides read TGTGCCAGCAATTCCGGGGGGGCCAACGGCCTGACTTTC. It translates to CASNSGGANGLTF.